This TCR beta chain was sequenced in a study of neurological immune-mediated disorders. The germline CDR1 and CDR2 sequences are DFQATT and SNEGSKA (reference sequence). Trimming at V came to 5 bases and at J to 1 base, leaving 10 bases not matched to a gene. The CDR3 consists of 17 residues. TCRdb passed the 5' RACE reads through MiXCR, listing each CDR3 protein once. The sample includes 75,000 to 90,000 distinct CDR3 sequences, around a tenth of them seen just once. This clonotype was observed at least ten times. Sequenced sample: PBMCs. The sequence came from a man aged 40-55 years in good health. The chain links TRBV20-1 to TRBJ2-1, with 11 bases fitting TRBD2. CDR3 sequence reads: CSAQLAGDSFSYNEQFF. The CDR3 DNA is TGCAGTGCTCAACTAGCGGGGGATTCCTTTTCCTACAATGAGCAGTTCTTC.